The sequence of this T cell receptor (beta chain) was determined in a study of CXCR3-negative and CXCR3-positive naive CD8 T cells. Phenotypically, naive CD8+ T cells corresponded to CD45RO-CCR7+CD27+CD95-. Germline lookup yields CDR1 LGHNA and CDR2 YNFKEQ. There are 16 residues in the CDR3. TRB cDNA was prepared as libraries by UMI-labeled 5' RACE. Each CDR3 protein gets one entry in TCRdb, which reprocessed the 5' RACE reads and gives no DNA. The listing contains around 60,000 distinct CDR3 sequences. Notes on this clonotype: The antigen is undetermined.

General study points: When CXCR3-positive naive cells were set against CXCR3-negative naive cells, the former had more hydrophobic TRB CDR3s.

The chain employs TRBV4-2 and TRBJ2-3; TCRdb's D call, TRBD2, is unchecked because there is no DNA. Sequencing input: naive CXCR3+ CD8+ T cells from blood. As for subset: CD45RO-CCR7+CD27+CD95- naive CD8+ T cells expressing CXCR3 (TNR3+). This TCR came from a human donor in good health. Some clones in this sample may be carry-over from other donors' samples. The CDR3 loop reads CASSHAQAGGSDTQYF.